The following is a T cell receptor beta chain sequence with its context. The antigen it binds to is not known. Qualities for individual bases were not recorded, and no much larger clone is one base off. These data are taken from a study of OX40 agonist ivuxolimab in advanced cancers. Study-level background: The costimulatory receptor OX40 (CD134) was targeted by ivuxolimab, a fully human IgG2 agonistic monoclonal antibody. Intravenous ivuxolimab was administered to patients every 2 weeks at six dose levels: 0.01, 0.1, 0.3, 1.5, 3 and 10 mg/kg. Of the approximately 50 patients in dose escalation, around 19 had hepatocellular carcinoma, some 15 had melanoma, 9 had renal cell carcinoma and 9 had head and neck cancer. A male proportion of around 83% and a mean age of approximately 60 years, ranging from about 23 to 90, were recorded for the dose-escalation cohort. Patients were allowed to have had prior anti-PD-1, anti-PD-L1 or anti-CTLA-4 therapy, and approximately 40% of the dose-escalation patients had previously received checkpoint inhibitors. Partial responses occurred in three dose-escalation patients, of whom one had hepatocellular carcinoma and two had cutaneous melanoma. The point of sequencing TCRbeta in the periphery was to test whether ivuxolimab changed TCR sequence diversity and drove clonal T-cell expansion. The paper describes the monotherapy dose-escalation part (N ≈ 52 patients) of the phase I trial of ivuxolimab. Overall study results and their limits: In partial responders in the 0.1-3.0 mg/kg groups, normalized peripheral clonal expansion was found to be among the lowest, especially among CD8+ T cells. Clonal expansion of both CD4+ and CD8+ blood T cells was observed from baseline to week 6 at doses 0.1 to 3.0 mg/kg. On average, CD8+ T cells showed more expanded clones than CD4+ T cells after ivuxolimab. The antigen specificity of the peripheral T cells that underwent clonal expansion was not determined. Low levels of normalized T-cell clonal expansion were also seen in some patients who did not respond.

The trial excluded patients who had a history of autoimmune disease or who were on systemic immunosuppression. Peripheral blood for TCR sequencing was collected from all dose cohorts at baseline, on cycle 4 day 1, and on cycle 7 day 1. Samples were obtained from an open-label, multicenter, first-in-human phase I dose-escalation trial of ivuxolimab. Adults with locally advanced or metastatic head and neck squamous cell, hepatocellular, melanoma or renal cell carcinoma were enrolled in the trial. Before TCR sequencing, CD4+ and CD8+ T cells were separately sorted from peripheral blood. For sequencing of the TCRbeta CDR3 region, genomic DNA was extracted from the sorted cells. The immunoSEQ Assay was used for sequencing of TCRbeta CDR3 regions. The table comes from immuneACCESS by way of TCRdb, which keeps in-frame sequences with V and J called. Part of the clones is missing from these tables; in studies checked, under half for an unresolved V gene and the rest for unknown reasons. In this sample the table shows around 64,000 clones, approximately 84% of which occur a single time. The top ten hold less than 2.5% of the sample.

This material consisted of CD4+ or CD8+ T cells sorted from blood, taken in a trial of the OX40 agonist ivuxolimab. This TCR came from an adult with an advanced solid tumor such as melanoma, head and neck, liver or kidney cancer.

The CDR3 reads as follows: CASSIGQRESPTGELFF. The DNA sequence reads TGTGCCAGTAGTATAGGCCAGCGGGAGTCTCCAACCGGGGAGCTGTTTTTT. The chain joins TRBV19 to TRBJ2-2, and TRBD2 matches 8 of the central bases. At the junction V is shortened by 1 base and J by 5 bases; bases outside the gene matches: 9. Sequences LNHDA (CDR1) and SQIVND (CDR2) are obtained from the germline V gene (reference sequence). Reading from cysteine to phenylalanine, the CDR3 counts 17 amino acids. The retained sequence is limited to the CDR3, 51 bases, with the frame set at the first base.